The entry below describes one T cell receptor beta chain. What it binds is unknown. Across several immunoSEQ plates, the genomic DNA of each subset was split evenly. The repertoire was sequenced with immunoSEQ multiplex PCR; TCRdb's copy has only in-frame clones and lacks some. In the table there are about 680,000 clones, about 90% of which are singletons. CD45RO-negative cells were positively selected for CCR7, leaving out terminally differentiated effector memory CD45RA+ cells. Healthy HIV-negative adults with no recent acute infections or vaccinations were recruited as donors. This sample is part of a study of shared clonotypes between healthy human individuals. Study at large: The donor pool was made up of a couple of women and three men aged 18 to 49.

Points from the study as a whole: In a few donors, around 5% of naive CD4 clonotypes appeared in common.

V shed 3 bases, J shed 2 bases, and the junction held 10 bases outside the gene matches. CDR3 length: 16 residues. Germline V gives CDR1 MNHEY, CDR2 SMNVEV (reference sequence). This clonotype was obtained from a man aged 25 to 45 in good health. The sample comprised naive CD8+ T cells sorted from blood. The chain has TRBV27 and TRBJ2-7; 7 bases map to TRBD2. The CDR3 sequence is CASSFLAGRRAYEQYF. The CDR3 DNA reads as TGTGCCAGCAGTTTTTTAGCGGGCAGGCGAGCCTACGAGCAGTACTTC.